The clone carrying this T cell receptor beta chain was seen ten or more times. Its antigen is still unknown. The data originate from a study of early T cells in non-severe SARS-CoV-2 infection. For the study at large: The chains were unpaired, and the sequenced material was bulk RNA from unsorted whole blood.

Study-wide results and caveats: Matches to VDJdb favored anti-spike CD8 responses and missed private and CD4 specificities.

Unique molecular identifiers (one per individual cDNA molecule) were attached. TCRdb fed the 5' RACE reads into MiXCR, producing one record per CDR3 protein. This table has about 56,000 distinct CDR3 sequences, more than 9% appearing once. This CDR3 comprises 15 residues. CDR1 SGHVS and CDR2 FQNEAQ come from the germline V gene. Trimming shortened V by 2 bases and J by 1 base, and 9 bases separated the two germline ends. The clonotype originates from an adult who was a healthcare worker with PCR-confirmed SARS-CoV-2 infection or an uninfected control (not recorded which). Specimen: whole blood. The chain combines TRBV7-8 with TRBJ1-5; D is undetermined. CDR3 bases: TGTGCCAGCAGCTTAAGGTCCGTCAGCAATCAGCCCCAGCATTTT. As protein: CASSLRSVSNQPQHF.